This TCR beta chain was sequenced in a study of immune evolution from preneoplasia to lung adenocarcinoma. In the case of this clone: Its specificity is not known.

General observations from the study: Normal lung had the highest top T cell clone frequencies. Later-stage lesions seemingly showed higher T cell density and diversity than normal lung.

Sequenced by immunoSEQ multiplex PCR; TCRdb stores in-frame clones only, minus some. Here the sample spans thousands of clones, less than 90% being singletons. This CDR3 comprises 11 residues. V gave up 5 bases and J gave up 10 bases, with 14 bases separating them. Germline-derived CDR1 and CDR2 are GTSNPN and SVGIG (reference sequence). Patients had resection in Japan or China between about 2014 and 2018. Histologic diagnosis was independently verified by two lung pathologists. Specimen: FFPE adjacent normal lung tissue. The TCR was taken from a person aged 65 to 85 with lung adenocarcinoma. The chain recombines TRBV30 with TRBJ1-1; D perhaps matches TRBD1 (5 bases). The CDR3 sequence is CAWSRGYVAFF. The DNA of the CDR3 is TGTGCCTGGTCGCGGGGGTATGTAGCTTTCTTT. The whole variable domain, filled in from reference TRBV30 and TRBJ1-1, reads SQTIHQWPATLVQPVGSPLSLECTVEGTSNPNLYWYRQAAGRGLQLLFYSVGIGQISSEVPQNLSASRPQDRQFILSSKKLLLSDSGFYLCAWSRGYVAFFGQGTRLTVV.